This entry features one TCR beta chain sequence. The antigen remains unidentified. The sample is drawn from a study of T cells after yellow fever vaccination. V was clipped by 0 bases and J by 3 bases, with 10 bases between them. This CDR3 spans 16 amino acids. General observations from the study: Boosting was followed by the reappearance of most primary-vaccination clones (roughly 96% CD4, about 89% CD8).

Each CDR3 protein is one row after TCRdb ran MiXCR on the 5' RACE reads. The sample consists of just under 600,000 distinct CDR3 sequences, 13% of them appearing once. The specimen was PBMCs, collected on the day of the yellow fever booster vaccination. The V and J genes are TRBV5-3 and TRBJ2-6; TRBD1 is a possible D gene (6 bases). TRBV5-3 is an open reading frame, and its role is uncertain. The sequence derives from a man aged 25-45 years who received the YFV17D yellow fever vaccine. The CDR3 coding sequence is TGTGCCAGAAGCTTGGTGGGGGCAAATGGGGCCAACGTCCTGACTTTC. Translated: CARSLVGANGANVLTF.